This is a list of T cell receptor beta chains from one sample in a study of beta chain features in type 1 diabetes. TCRdb keeps only in-frame clones here, not all; method: immunoSEQ multiplex PCR. This table has 150,000 or so clones, around 63% appearing once. What was sequenced was naive CD4+ T cells from blood. These receptors all stem from a man aged 25 to 40 with type 1 diabetes. Both conserved end residues are part of each CDR3. The D gene is left open where the match is weak. Size is stated for part of the rows, as once, few or many counts, or as a class when the clone is expanded.

j_call: TRBJ2-7
d_call: NA
v_call: TRBV2
clone_size: once
cdr3_aa: CASSDQPHSYEQYF
cdr3_nt: TGTGCCAGCAGTGACCAGCCGCACTCCTACGAGCAGTACTTC

j_call: TRBJ2-7
d_call: TRBD1
v_call: TRBV4-3
clone_size: few
cdr3_aa: CASSQDQTGGTYEQYF
cdr3_nt: TGCGCCAGCAGCCAAGACCAAACAGGGGGCACCTACGAGCAGTACTTC

j_call: TRBJ2-3
d_call: TRBD2
v_call: TRBV9
clone_size: NA
cdr3_aa: CASSPQAGGPDTQYF
cdr3_nt: TGTGCCAGCAGCCCCCAAGCGGGGGGGCCGGATACGCAGTATTTT

j_call: TRBJ1-1
d_call: NA
v_call: TRBV6-5
clone_size: NA
cdr3_aa: CASSYSRRNTEAFF
cdr3_nt: TGTGCCAGCAGTTACTCCCGGAGAAACACTGAAGCTTTCTTT

j_call: TRBJ2-1
d_call: NA
v_call: TRBV30
clone_size: few
cdr3_aa: CAWRIGGLYNEQFF
cdr3_nt: TGTGCCTGGAGGATCGGGGGATTGTACAATGAGCAGTTCTTC

j_call: TRBJ2-3
d_call: TRBD1
v_call: TRBV29-1
clone_size: NA
cdr3_aa: CSIRTGASTDTQYF
cdr3_nt: TGCAGCATCCGGACAGGGGCAAGCACAGATACGCAGTATTTT

j_call: TRBJ2-3
d_call: TRBD2
v_call: TRBV5-1
clone_size: once
cdr3_aa: CASRQTSGTSSTDTQYF
cdr3_nt: TGCGCCAGCCGGCAGACTAGCGGGACGTCCAGCACAGATACGCAGTATTTT

j_call: TRBJ2-3
d_call: NA
v_call: TRBV7-9
clone_size: few
cdr3_aa: CASSLGLAVSTDTQYF
cdr3_nt: TGTGCCAGCAGCTTGGGACTTGCAGTCAGCACAGATACGCAGTATTTT

j_call: TRBJ2-5
d_call: NA
v_call: TRBV5-6
clone_size: few
cdr3_aa: CASSLGAETQYF
cdr3_nt: TGTGCCAGCAGTCTGGGGGCGGAGACCCAGTACTTC

j_call: TRBJ1-2
d_call: NA
v_call: TRBV18
clone_size: NA
cdr3_aa: CASSPPAGIRGYTF
cdr3_nt: TGTGCCAGCTCACCACCGGCAGGGATCCGTGGCTACACCTTC